These 20 T cell receptor beta chains were all obtained from the same sample, sequenced in a study of blood T cells in healthy people across ages. Primed by a sample-barcoded 5' primer and a J-beta primer mix, a second PCR proceeded for roughly 6 to 12 cycles. TCRdb reprocessed the 5' RACE reads with MiXCR, giving one entry per CDR3 protein. The sample holds around 1,100,000 distinct CDR3 sequences, roughly two fifths seen once. The sequenced sample was blood. The receptor source for this set is a young man in good health.

This clonotype has more than one count but fewer than ten. The V call is TRBV4-2, the J call TRBJ1-2, with D uncertain. Per the germline V gene, CDR1 is LGHNA and CDR2 is YNFKEQ. The CDR3 totals 14 residues. The V and J ends lost 0 bases and 2 bases respectively, with 7 bases between them. The CDR3, as DNA: TGTGCCAGCAGCCAAGATTTCGGGAACTATGGCTACACCTTC. Its translation is CASSQDFGNYGYTF.

This clonotype came up a few times. CDR3 sequence reads: CASSLYSGSQDEQYF. CDR3 in DNA: TGTGCCAGCAGCCTCTATAGCGGGAGTCAGGACGAGCAGTACTTC. V and J are TRBV7-3 and TRBJ2-7; 9 nucleotides line up with TRBD2. J was trimmed by 5 bases and V by 5 bases; bases with no gene match: 10. Germline V CDR1 and CDR2: SGHTA, FQGTGA. CDR3 length: 15 amino acids.

The genes are TRBV3-1 and TRBJ2-3; D is uncertain. The CDR3 loop spans 15 amino acids. In germline, CDR1 is LGHDT, CDR2 YNNKEL (reference sequence). The ends were cut back, 1 base at V and 5 bases at J, with 13 bases in the middle. The CDR3: CASSQGLLYRDTQYF. DNA for the CDR3: TGTGCCAGCAGCCAAGGACTTTTATACCGAGATACGCAGTATTTT.

The table lists this clonotype with a few counts. This sequence joins TRBV11-3 and TRBJ2-1; TRBD2 might be the D (5 bases). This CDR3 is 16 amino acids long. CDR1 and CDR2 from the germline V gene are SGHNT and YENEEA. Trimming left V 4 bases short and J 1 base short, with 14 bases between. CDR3 nucleotides: TGTGCCAGCAGCTGGGGTCGGGGATTTTCCTACAATGAGCAGTTCTTC. Encoded protein: CASSWGRGFSYNEQFF.

This clonotype appeared a few times. For the CDR3, the DNA is TGCGCCAGCAGCTCGGACAGGGAATTAGACGAAAAACTGTTTTTT. It yields the protein CASSSDRELDEKLFF. V gene TRBV5-1 combines with J gene TRBJ1-4, with 8 bases identical to TRBD1. Germline CDR1 and CDR2: SGHRS and YFSETQ. This CDR3 spans 15 amino acids. The V segment lost 3 bases and the J segment 8 bases; nucleotides outside the gene matches: 9.

The V and J genes are TRBV4-2 and TRBJ1-5; the match to TRBD1 covers 7 bases. Per the germline V gene, CDR1 is LGHNA and CDR2 is YNFKEQ. CDR3 length: 16 residues. V dropped 11 bases and J dropped 4; count of bases not matched to a gene: 17. The CDR3 region is CAHSQEAGQINQPQHF. The CDR3 DNA is TGTGCCCACAGCCAAGAGGCGGGACAGATAAATCAGCCCCAGCATTTT.

The chain employs TRBV9 and TRBJ1-6; D call uncertain. From germline, CDR1 is SGDLS and CDR2 YYNGEE. The CDR3 contains 16 residues. V was trimmed by 0 bases and J by 14 bases, leaving 21 bases between them. The CDR3 sequence: CASSVGETGKLSSLHF. The CDR3 bases are TGTGCCAGCAGCGTAGGGGAGACGGGGAAGTTATCATCCCTCCACTTT.

The gene calls are TRBV29-1 and TRBJ2-7; D is uncertain. Trimming removed 7 bases at V and 7 bases at J, with 14 bases between. Germline V gene sequence: CDR1 SQVTM, CDR2 ANQGSEA. The CDR3 has 11 amino acids. The CDR3 nucleotides are TGCAGCGCCAAGTCTAACAATGAGCAGTACTTC. Protein: CSAKSNNEQYF.

This chain uses TRBV29-1 with TRBJ2-1; 7 bases match TRBD1. The germline V gene has CDR1 SQVTM and CDR2 ANQGSEA. CDR3 length: 16 amino acids. V dropped 1 base and J dropped 10; count of bases not matched to a gene: 16. The CDR3: CSVEGDRHGIGKEQFF. The CDR3 DNA follows: TGCAGCGTTGAAGGGGACAGACACGGAATTGGGAAGGAGCAGTTCTTC.

This chain joins TRBV18 and TRBJ1-5; D gene unclear. Germline CDR1 and CDR2: KGHSH and LQKENI. This CDR3 is 13 amino acids long. Trimming took off 1 base at V and 5 bases at J, with 6 bases between the two ends. This CDR3 reads CASSPLPDQPQHF. For the CDR3, the DNA is TGTGCCAGCTCACCACTCCCGGATCAGCCCCAGCATTTT.

This clonotype was counted ten times or more. CDR3 coding DNA: TGTGCCAGCAGCCCCACCAACAATGAGCAGTTCTTC. This encodes CASSPTNNEQFF. This chain connects TRBV9 to TRBJ2-1; no definite D call. CDR1 is SGDLS, CDR2 YYNGEE, per germline. Trimming pared 4 bases from V and 5 bases from J, leaving 7 bases between. CDR3 length: 12 amino acids. Variable domain in full (rest from reference TRBV9 and TRBJ2-1): DSGVTQTPKHLITATGQRVTLRCSPRSGDLSVYWYQQSLDQGLQFLIQYYNGEERAKGNILERFSAQQFPDLHSELNLSSLELGDSALYFCASSPTNNEQFFGPGTRLTVL.

This chain connects TRBV27 to TRBJ2-7; 13 bases agree with TRBD2. This CDR3 spans 16 amino acids. V was clipped by 4 bases and J by 3 bases; unmatched bases: 6. Germline V gene lookup returns CDR1 MNHEY and CDR2 SMNVEV (reference sequence). The CDR3 nucleotides are TGTGCCAGCAGTTCCCTCGGACTAGCGGGGGTCTACGAGCAGTACTTC. Translating it yields CASSSLGLAGVYEQYF.

This clonotype came up a few times. The rearrangement uses TRBV7-2 and TRBJ2-1; D uncertain. The J call is doubtful: the DNA matches TRBJ2-7 better. This CDR3 has 15 amino acids. Germline-derived CDR1 and CDR2 are SGHTA and FQGNSA. The CDR3 reads CASSLDSPFYNEQYF. The CDR3 DNA sequence: TGTGCCAGCAGCTTAGACAGCCCCTTCTACAATGAGCAGTACTTC.

This clonotype was observed many times. The J gene is TRBJ1-2, the V gene TRBV7-9; D gene uncertain. This CDR3 region has 12 residues. Trimming shortened V by 5 bases and J by 5 bases, and 9 bases separated the two germline ends. Looked up from germline, CDR1 is SEHNR and CDR2 is FQNEAQ (reference sequence). This CDR3 reads CASSPNGYGYTF. The DNA for the CDR3 is TGTGCCAGCAGCCCTAACGGTTATGGCTACACCTTC.

The genes are TRBV29-1 and TRBJ2-2; tentatively, D is TRBD2 (5 bases). Germline V gene sequence: CDR1 SQVTM, CDR2 ANQGSEA. The CDR3 is made up of 13 amino acids. Trimming took off 5 bases at V and 4 bases at J, with 11 bases between the two ends. CDR3 nucleotides: TGCAGCGTTCGGGAACTCCGCACCGGGGAGCTGTTTTTT. Translation: CSVRELRTGELFF.

This clonotype was detected only once. V usage is TRBV7-2 and J usage is TRBJ2-5; TRBD2 is a possible D gene (6 bases). Between the trimmed V and J ends, which lost 1 base and 11 bases, there was a span of 17 bases. CDR3 length: 14 amino acids. Germline CDR1 and CDR2: SGHTA and FQGNSA. CDR3 sequence: CASSLGAQTGEQYF. The CDR3 bases are TGTGCCAGCAGCTTAGGAGCCCAAACGGGGGAGCAGTACTTC.

This clonotype has more than one count but fewer than ten. This chain connects TRBV27 to TRBJ2-1; D is undetermined. With 3 bases removed from V and 7 bases from J, the gap between germline ends came to 10 bases. Germline V lookup: CDR1 MNHEY, CDR2 SMNVEV (reference sequence). The CDR3 spans 13 residues. DNA of the CDR3: TGTGCCAGCAGTTTTGGTACAGCGAATGAGCAGTTCTTC. Protein: CASSFGTANEQFF.

This clonotype showed up just a few times. The chain recombines TRBV29-1 with TRBJ1-2; the D is unclear. Germline V CDR1 and CDR2: SQVTM, ANQGSEA. The CDR3 contains 12 residues. CDR3 DNA: TGCGGATTCCCGGAGGGTCGTTATGGCTACACCTTC. Amino acid sequence: CGFPEGRYGYTF.

As to this clonotype: Possible read error: a much larger clone is one base away. The genes are TRBV12-3 or TRBV12-4 and TRBJ2-3; D remains ambiguous. The CDR3 loop spans 12 amino acids. The V gene lost 4 bases and the J gene lost 4 bases, with 6 bases spanning the gap. CDR3 region: CASSWVPDTQYF. Written as DNA, the CDR3 is TGTGCCAGCAGTTGGGTCCCAGATACGCAGTATTTT.

This clonotype was counted many times. One junction end does not reproduce the germline sequence, and a read error may be involved. The chain recombines TRBV12-3 or TRBV12-4 with TRBJ2-1; D is unresolved. CDR3 length equals 11 residues. The CDR3 DNA reads as TGCGCCAGCAGTATGGGCGATGAGCAGTTCTTC. Translating it yields CASSMGDEQFF.